This record covers a single T cell receptor (beta chain). The antigen remains undetermined. Trimming took off 7 bases at V and 0 bases at J, with 16 bases between the two ends. Per germline, CDR1 SGHKS and CDR2 YYEKEE (reference sequence). The CDR3 loop spans 15 amino acids. This specimen comes from a study of radiotherapy plus CTLA-4 blockade in lung cancer. Study context: For 18% of patients, objective responses occurred, and about 30% had disease control. Notes on the study in general: TCR clones originating in tumors grew in number in blood after radiotherapy plus ipilimumab. Together with interferon-beta, which increased in serum after radiation, early dynamic changes in blood T cell clones were reportedly the best predictors of response.

Data came from immunoSEQ multiplex PCR; TCRdb stores just in-frame clones and leaves some out. The sample includes about 120,000 clones, approximately 90% of them seen just once. The chain joins TRBV5-5 to TRBJ1-1, with D possibly TRBD1 on 5 matching bases. The sequence was obtained from a human donor with non-small cell lung cancer that progressed on radiotherapy plus ipilimumab. The sample was peripheral blood, taken from a patient treated with radiotherapy plus ipilimumab. The CDR3: CASYMGGSVNTEAFF. In DNA form, the CDR3 reads TGTGCCAGCTATATGGGGGGGTCGGTGAACACTGAAGCTTTCTTT.